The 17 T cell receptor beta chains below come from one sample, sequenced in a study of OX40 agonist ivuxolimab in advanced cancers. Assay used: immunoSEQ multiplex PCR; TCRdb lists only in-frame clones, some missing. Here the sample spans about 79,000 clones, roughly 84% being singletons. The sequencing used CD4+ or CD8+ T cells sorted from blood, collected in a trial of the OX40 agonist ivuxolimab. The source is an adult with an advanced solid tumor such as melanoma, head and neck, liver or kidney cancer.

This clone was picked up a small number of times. The CDR3 is CSAEENTEAFF. DNA of the CDR3: TGCAGTGCCGAAGAGAACACTGAAGCTTTCTTT. The J gene is TRBJ1-1, the V gene TRBV20-1, with D uncertain. The CDR3 loop spans 11 amino acids. Trimming left V 6 bases short and J 1 base short, with 6 bases between. CDR1 is DFQATT, CDR2 SNEGSKA, per germline (reference sequence).

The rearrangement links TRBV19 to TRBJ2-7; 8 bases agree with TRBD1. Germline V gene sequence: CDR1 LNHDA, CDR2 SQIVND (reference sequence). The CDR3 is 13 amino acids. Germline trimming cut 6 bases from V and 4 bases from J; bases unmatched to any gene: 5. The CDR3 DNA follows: TGTGCCAGTAGCCAGCAGGGGGCTTACGAGCAGTACTTC. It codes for CASSQQGAYEQYF. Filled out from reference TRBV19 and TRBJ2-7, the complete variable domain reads DGGITQSPKYLFRKEGQNVTLSCEQNLNHDAMYWYRQDPGQGLRLIYYSQIVNDFQKGDIAEGYSVSREKKESFPLTVTSAQKNPTAFYLCASSQQGAYEQYFGPGTRLTVT.

CDR3 bases: TGTGCCAGCAGTTTAAAAGGCCCCCATTCTAGCACAGATACGCAGTATTTT. This gives the protein CASSLKGPHSSTDTQYF. The V call is TRBV27, the J call TRBJ2-3; D ambiguous. The germline CDR1 and CDR2 sequences are MNHEY and SMNVEV (reference sequence). This CDR3 spans 17 amino acids. Trimming shortened V by 2 bases and J by 0 bases, and 15 bases separated the two germline ends.

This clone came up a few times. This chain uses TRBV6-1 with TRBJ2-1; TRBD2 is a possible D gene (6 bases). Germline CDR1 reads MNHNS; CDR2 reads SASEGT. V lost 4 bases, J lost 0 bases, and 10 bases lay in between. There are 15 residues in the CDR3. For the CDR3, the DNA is TGTGCCAGCAGTGGTCAAGCGGGCTCCTACAATGAGCAGTTCTTC. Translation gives CASSGQAGSYNEQFF.

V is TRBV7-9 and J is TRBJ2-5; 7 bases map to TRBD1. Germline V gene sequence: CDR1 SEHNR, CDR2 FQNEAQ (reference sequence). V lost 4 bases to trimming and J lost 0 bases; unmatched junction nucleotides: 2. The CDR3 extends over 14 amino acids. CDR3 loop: CASSSDRDQETQYF. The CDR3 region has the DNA TGTGCCAGCAGCTCCGACAGGGACCAAGAGACCCAGTACTTC.

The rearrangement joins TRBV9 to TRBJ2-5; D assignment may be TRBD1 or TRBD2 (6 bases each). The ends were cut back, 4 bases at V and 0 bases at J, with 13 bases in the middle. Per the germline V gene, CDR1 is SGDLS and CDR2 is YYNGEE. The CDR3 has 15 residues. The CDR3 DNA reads TGTGCCAGCAGCCTGGCGGGACAACACCAAGAGACCCAGTACTTC. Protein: CASSLAGQHQETQYF.

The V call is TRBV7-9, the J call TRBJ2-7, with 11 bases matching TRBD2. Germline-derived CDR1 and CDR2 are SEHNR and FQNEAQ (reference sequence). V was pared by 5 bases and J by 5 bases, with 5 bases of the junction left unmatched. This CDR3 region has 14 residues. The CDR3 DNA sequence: TGTGCCAGCAGCGATATTAGCGGGGGGGACGAGCAGTACTTC. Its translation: CASSDISGGDEQYF.

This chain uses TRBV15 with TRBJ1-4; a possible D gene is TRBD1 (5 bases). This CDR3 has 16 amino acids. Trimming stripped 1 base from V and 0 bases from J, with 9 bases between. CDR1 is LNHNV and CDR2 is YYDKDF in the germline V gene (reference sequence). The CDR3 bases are TGTGCCACCAGCAGAGGCCGGGGCCCAACTAATGAAAAACTGTTTTTT. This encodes CATSRGRGPTNEKLFF. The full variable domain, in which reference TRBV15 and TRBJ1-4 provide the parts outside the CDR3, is DAMVIQNPRYQVTQFGKPVTLSCSQTLNHNVMYWYQQKSSQAPKLLFHYYDKDFNNEADTPDNFQSRRPNTSFCFLDIRSPGLGDTAMYLCATSRGRGPTNEKLFFGSGTQLSVL.

The CDR3 protein is CAWSVSGYEQYF. CDR3 nucleotides: TGTGCCTGGAGTGTGTCCGGCTACGAGCAGTACTTC. The chain uses TRBV30 and TRBJ2-7, with no clear D. V was pared by 0 bases and J by 3 bases, with 6 bases between. The germline V gene has CDR1 GTSNPN and CDR2 SVGIG (reference sequence). The CDR3 contains 12 residues.

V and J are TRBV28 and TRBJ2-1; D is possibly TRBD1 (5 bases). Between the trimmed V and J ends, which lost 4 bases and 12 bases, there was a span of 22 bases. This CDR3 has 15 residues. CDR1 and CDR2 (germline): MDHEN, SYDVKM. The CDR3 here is CASSYRQRGAMTQFF. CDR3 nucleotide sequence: TGTGCCAGCAGTTATCGACAGCGTGGTGCAATGACGCAGTTCTTC.

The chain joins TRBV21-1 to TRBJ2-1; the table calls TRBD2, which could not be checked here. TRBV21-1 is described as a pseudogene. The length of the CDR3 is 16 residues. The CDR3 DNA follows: TGTGCCAGCAGCAAAGAGGTCTGGCTAGCGGGAGGGAAGCAGTTCTTC. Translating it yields CASSKEVWLAGGKQFF.

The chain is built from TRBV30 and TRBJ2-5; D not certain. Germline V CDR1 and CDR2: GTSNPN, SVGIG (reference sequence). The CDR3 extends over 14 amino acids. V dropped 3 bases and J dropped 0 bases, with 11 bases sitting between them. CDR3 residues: CAWRGITNQETQYF. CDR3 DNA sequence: TGTGCCTGGAGAGGAATCACAAACCAAGAGACCCAGTACTTC.

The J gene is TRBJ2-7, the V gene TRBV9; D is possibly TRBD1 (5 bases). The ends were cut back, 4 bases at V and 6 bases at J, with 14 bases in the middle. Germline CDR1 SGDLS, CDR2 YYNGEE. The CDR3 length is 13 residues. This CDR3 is CASSPVDRGEQYF. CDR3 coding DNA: TGTGCCAGCAGCCCCGTCGACAGAGGCGAGCAGTACTTC.

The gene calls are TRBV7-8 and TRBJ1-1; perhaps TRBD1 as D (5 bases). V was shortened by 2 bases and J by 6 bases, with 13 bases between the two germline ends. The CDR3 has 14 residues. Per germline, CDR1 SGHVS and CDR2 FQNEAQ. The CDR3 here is CASSLIGGDAEAFF. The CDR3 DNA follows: TGTGCCAGCAGCTTAATCGGGGGGGATGCTGAAGCTTTCTTT.

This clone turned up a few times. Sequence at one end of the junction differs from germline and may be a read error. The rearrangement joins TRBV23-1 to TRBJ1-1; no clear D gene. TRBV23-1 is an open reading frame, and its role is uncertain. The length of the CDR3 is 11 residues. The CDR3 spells CASSHGVGDIF. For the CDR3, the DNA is TGCGCCAGCAGTCATGGGGTCGGGGATATCTTT.

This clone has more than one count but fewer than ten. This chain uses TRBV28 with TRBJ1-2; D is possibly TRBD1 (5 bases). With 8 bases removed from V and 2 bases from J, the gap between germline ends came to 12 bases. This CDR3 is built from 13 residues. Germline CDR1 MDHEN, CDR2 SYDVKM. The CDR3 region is CASGGPGNYGYTF. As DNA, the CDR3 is TGTGCCAGCGGGGGACCAGGGAACTATGGCTACACCTTC.

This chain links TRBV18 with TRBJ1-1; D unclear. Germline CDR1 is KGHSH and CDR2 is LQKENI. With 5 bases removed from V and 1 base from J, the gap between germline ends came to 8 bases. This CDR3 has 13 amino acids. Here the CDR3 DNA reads TGTGCCAGCTCAAATCAAGCGAACACTGAAGCTTTCTTT. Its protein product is CASSNQANTEAFF.